This entry describes one T cell receptor beta chain. Its antigen is still unknown. The germline CDR1 and CDR2 sequences are LNHDA and SQIVND (reference sequence). The CDR3 is made up of 15 amino acids. V lost 3 bases to trimming and J lost 4 bases, with 13 bases between them. Only in-frame clones appear in the TCRdb table, and some are missing; sequencing was by immunoSEQ multiplex PCR. The data show under 75,000 clones, with approximately 89% seen just once and roughly 1.9% held by the top ten. This sample stems from a study of OX40 agonist ivuxolimab in advanced cancers. Study results and limitations: At 0.1 to 3.0 mg/kg, clonal expansion of CD4+ and CD8+ blood T cells had occurred by week 6. Expanded clones were, on average, more numerous in CD8+ T cells than in CD4+. Researchers did not determine the expanded peripheral T cells' antigen specificity.

The gene calls are TRBV19 and TRBJ2-1; tentative D call: TRBD2 (5 bases). The sample was CD4+ or CD8+ T cells sorted from blood, taken in a trial of the OX40 agonist ivuxolimab. This clonotype was sampled from an adult with an advanced solid tumor such as melanoma, head and neck, liver or kidney cancer. The CDR3 DNA reads TGTGCCAGTAGTATTTTCGCGGGCACATACAATGAGCAGTTCTTC. Its protein is CASSIFAGTYNEQFF. The full variable domain, completed using reference TRBV19 and TRBJ2-1, is DGGITQSPKYLFRKEGQNVTLSCEQNLNHDAMYWYRQDPGQGLRLIYYSQIVNDFQKGDIAEGYSVSREKKESFPLTVTSAQKNPTAFYLCASSIFAGTYNEQFFGPGTRLTVL.